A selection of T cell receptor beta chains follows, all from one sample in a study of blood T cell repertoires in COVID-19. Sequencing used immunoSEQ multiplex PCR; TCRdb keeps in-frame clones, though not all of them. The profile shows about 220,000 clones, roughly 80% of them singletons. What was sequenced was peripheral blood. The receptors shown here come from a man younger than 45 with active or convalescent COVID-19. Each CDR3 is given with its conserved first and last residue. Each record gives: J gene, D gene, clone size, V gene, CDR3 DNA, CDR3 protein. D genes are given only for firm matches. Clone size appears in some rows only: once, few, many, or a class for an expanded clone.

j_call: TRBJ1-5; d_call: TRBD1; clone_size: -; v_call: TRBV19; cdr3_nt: TGTGCCAGTAGTTTCCAAAACAGGGGGGGGGATCAGCCCCAGCATTTT; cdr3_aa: CASSFQNRGGDQPQHF
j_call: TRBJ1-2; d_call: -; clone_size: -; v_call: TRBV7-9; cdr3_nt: TGTGCCAGCAGCTTGGGGGGGAGCAATGGCTACACCTTC; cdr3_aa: CASSLGGSNGYTF
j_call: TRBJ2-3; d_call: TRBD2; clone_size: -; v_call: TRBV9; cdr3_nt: TGTGCCAGCAGCTTAGCGGGGAGCACAGATACGCAGTATTTT; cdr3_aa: CASSLAGSTDTQYF
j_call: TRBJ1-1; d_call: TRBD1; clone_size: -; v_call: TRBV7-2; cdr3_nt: TGTGCCAGCACCCACTATACAGGGGGTGGGAACACTGAAGCTTTCTTT; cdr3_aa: CASTHYTGGGNTEAFF
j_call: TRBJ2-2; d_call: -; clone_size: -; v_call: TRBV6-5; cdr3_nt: TGTGCCATCGCCAGGGAAACCGGGGAGCTGTTTTTT; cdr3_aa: CAIARETGELFF
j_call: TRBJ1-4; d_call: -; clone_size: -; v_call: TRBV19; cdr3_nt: TGTGCCAGTAGCCCCAGGGGCGTTCCAGCTCAAGAAAAACTGTTTTTT; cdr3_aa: CASSPRGVPAQEKLFF
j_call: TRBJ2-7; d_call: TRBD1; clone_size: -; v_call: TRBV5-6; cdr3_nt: TGTGCCAGCAGCTTGTTTTCGGGACAGGGTGATGGATACGAGCAGTACTTC; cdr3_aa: CASSLFSGQGDGYEQYF
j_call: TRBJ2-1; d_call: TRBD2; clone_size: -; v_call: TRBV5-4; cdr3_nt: TGTGCCAGCAGTGGACTAGGCGATGAGCAGTTCTTC; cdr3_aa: CASSGLGDEQFF
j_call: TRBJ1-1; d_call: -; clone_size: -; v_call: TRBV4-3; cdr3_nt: TGCGCCAGCAGCCAAGATCGTGGCGGGACTGAAGCTTTCTTT; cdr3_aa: CASSQDRGGTEAFF
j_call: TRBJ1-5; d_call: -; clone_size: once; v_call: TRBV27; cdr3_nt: TGTGCCAGCAGTCCAACCACAGGGTACCGGAGCAATCAGCCCCAGCATTTT; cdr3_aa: CASSPTTGYRSNQPQHF
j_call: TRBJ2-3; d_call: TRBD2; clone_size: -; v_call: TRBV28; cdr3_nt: TGTGCCAGCAGTTCCGCCGGACTAGCGGGGGGGCCAGATACGCAGTATTTT; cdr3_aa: CASSSAGLAGGPDTQYF
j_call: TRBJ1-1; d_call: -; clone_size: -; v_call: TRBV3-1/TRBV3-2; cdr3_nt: TGTGCCAGCAGCCAGTTTGAGGAGGCCGCTGAAGCTTTCTTT; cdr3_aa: CASSQFEEAAEAFF
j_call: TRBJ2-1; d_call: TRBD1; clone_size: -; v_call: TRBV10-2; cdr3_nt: TGCGCCAGCAGTGAGGGACAGGGAGAAACGGATGAGCAGTTCTTC; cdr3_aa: CASSEGQGETDEQFF
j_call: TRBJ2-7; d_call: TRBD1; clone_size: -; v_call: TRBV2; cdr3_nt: TGTGCCAGCAGTACCGACGACAGGGCAAAGTACTTC; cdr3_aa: CASSTDDRAKYF
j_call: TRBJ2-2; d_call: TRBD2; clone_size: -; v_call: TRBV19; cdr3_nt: TGTGCCAGTAGTCCCAGCGGGAGCTCCGGGGAGCTGTTTTTT; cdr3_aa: CASSPSGSSGELFF
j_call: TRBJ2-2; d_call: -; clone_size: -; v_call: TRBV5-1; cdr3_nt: TGCGCCAGCAGCTTGGCCGGGGAAGCGGTGAACACCGGGGAGCTGTTTTTT; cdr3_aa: CASSLAGEAVNTGELFF
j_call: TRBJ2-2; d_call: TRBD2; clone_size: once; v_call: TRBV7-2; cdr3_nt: TGTGCCAGCAGCTTATACCATGGCGGGGGTAGGACCGGGGAGCTGTTTTTT; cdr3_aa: CASSLYHGGGRTGELFF
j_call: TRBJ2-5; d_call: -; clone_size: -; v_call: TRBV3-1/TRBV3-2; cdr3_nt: TGTGCCAGCAGCCAAGAGGCAGGGATAGAGACCCAGTACTTC; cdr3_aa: CASSQEAGIETQYF
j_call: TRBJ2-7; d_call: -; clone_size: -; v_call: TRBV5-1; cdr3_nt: TGCGCCAGCAGCTTGGGGCCTGGCCTTTCGGGGGTACGCGACGAGCAGTACTTC; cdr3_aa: CASSLGPGLSGVRDEQYF
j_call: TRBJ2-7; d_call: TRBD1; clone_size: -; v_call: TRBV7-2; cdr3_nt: TGTGCCAGCAGCTTAATAGGGGGCACGGACGAGCAGTACTTC; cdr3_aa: CASSLIGGTDEQYF
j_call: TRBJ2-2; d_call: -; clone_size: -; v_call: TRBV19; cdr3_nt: TGTGCCAGTACCTATGCTCGAGGAAACAATAATCCAGCGAACACCGGGGAGCTGTTTTTT; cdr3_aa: CASTYARGNNNPANTGELFF
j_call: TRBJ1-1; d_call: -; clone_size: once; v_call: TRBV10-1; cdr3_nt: TGCGCCAGCAGTGAGTCACGAGACAGCCTGGCTTTCTTT; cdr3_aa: CASSESRDSLAFF
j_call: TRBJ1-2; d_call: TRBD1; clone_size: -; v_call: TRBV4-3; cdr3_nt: TGCGCCAGCAGCCAAGATTTAGGGGGCGCTTATGGCTACACCTTC; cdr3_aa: CASSQDLGGAYGYTF
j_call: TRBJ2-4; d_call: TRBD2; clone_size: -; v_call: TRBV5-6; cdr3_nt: TGTGCCAGCAGCTCCATGGGTTGGACTAGCGGGGGAAAAAACATTCAGTACTTC; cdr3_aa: CASSSMGWTSGGKNIQYF
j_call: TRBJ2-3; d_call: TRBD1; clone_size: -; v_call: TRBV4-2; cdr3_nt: TGTGCCAGCAGCCAAGAGAGTCAGGGGGTAGATACGCAGTATTTT; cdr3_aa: CASSQESQGVDTQYF
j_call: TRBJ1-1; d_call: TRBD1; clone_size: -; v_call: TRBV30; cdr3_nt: TGTGCCTGGATCCCCGGACAGGTTGAAGCTTTCTTT; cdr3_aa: CAWIPGQVEAFF
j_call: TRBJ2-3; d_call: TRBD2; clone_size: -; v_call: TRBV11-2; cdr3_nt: TGTGCCAGCAGCTACCGACTAGCGGGGGGCACAGATACGCAGTATTTT; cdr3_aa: CASSYRLAGGTDTQYF
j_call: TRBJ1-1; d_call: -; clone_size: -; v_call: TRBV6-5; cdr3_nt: TGTGCCAGCAAGTTAGGGGACACTGAAGCTTTCTTT; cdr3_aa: CASKLGDTEAFF
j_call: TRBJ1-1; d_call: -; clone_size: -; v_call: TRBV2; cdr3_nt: TGTGCCAGCAGTGAGGGGGCCTGGGTGGGCACTGAAGCTTTCTTT; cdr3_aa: CASSEGAWVGTEAFF
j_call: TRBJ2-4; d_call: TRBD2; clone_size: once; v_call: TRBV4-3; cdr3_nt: TGCGCCAGCAGCCTCAGGGGCCTAGGAGCGGGAGGGGCCAAAAACATTCAGTACTTC; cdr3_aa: CASSLRGLGAGGAKNIQYF
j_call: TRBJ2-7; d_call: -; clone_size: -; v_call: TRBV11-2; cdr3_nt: TGTGCCAGCAGCGTCGACTACCAGATCTACGAGCAGTACTTC; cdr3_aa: CASSVDYQIYEQYF
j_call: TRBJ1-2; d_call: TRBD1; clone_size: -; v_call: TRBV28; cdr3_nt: TGTGCCAGCAGTTTGGACAGGGTTGGGACCTATGGCTACACCTTC; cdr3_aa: CASSLDRVGTYGYTF